Below, one T cell receptor (beta chain) is given with its context. This clone's antigen is unknown. No clone much larger than this one lies a single base away; base qualities are absent. Reading the germline V gene (reference sequence) gives CDR1 LGHDT and CDR2 YNNKEL. Including the terminal cysteine and phenylalanine, the CDR3 comprises 13 residues. The sequence is cut down to CDR3 DNA, 39 bases in frame from base 1. At the junction V is shortened by 1 base and J by 9 bases, with 10 bases in between. This entry is derived from a study of blood T cell repertoires in COVID-19 (TCRdb year 2020). Turning to the overall study: Samples from collaborators originated in the United States, Italy and Spain and spanned both the acute and convalescent phases of COVID-19. The repertoires were made available in a free public database intended to serve as a resource for research on the immune response to SARS-CoV-2. Deeply sampled blood TCRbeta repertoires from subjects exposed to, actively infected with, or recovered from COVID-19 were included in the dataset. The material from the prospective study consisted of cDNA or gDNA derived from T cells, B-cell-depleted T cells, or PBMCs. Nearly every sample came with metadata listing a de-identified subject ID, COVID-19 status, age in years and sex. The samples were drawn from two sources: the first 160 participants of the ongoing ImmuneRACE study, and 950 to 1,500 subjects contributed by 6 global collaborators. HLA class I and class II types, where available, came from metadata supplied by the sample provider rather than from assay-based typing. The paper's findings and limits, for the study overall: Clinical and demographic metadata were provided uncurated, with the amount varying by source and participant.

TCRbeta CDR3 regions were amplified from genomic DNA by means of the immunoSEQ Assay, a bias-controlled multiplex PCR. The study's processing was this. The number of nucleated cells in each sample was estimated from the amplification of reference gene primers within the assay. To quantify the absolute abundance of each unique TCRbeta CDR3 rearrangement, sequence reads were collapsed and filtered. Productive Simpson clonality was computed per sample as the square root of Simpson's diversity index over productive rearrangements. TCRdb took over this immuneACCESS table, retaining in-frame rearrangements with V and J assigned. Such tables are incomplete; in checked studies, under half of the missing clones stem from an unresolved V gene, and the remainder is unexplained. V, J and clone size are those of that table, while D and trimming were read from the DNA. For this sample there are under 14,000 clones; 70% to 90% appear just once. More than 25% of the sample belongs to the ten largest clones.

Each collaborating institution followed its own protocols to collect whole blood in K2EDTA tubes. Collaborator samples were shipped for TCRbeta analysis as frozen whole blood, isolated PBMCs, or DNA extracted from either sample type. The sequencing input was peripheral blood. The origin of this receptor is a man aged 30 to 45 with active or convalescent COVID-19. Recombination linked TRBV3-1 (or the pseudogene TRBV3-2) to TRBJ1-3; the D gene cannot be named for sure. The CDR3: CASSQVTSGTIYF. The DNA is TGTGCCAGCAGCCAAGTAACGTCAGGCACCATATATTTT.